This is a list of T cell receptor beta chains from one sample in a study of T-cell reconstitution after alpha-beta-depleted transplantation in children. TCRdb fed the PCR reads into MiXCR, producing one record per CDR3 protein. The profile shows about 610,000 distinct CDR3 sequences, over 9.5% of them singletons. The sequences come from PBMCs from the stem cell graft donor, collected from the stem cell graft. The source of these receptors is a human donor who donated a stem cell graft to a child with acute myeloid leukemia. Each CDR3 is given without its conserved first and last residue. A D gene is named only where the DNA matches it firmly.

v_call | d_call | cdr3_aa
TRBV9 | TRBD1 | ASSAMDRGPYGYT
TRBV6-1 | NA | ASSETVNTEAF
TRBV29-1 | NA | SVALRATEAF
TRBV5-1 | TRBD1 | ASSLETGVNEQF
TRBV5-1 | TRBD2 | ASSRWTSGSSYNEQF
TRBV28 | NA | ASSFDSRYNEQF
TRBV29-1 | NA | SVGGSYGYT
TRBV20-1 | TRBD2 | SARGSGGLAGFTGELF
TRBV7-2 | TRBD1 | ASSLTPDRPTGELF
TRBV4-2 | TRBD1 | ASSQGLAGGASDTQY
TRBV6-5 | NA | ASSYRTAGTDTQY
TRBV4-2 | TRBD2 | ASSQENSGVYEQY
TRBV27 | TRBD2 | AISLWGRLAGATGELF
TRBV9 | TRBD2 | ASSVDFGLGATQF
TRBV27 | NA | ASSFLARRNNEQF
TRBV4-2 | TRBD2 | ASSPTRSGGSKPGEQY
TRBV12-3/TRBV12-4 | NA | ASSFVRESSPLH
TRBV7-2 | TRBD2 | ASSRTSGTINIQY
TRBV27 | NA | ASSLPQGSVNEQF
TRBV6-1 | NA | ASSLRTGWTEAF
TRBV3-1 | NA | ASSPTKNSYGYT